These T cell receptor beta chains were read from a single sample in a study of blood T cell repertoires in COVID-19. Sequenced by immunoSEQ multiplex PCR; TCRdb stores in-frame clones only, minus some. This table holds 300,000 or so clones, about 90% found once. The sequenced material came from PBMCs or T cells enriched from blood (not recorded which). These receptors all stem from a young woman who had recovered from COVID-19. Each CDR3 is given with its conserved first and last residue. A D gene is named only where the DNA matches it firmly. Clone size is shown for a subset of rows, as once, few, many or a class of expanded clone.

j_call clone_size d_call v_call cdr3_aa cdr3_nt
TRBJ1-1 NA NA TRBV1 CTSSQLITGCYTEAFF TGCACCAGCAGCCAGCTGATTACGGGATGTTACACTGAAGCTTTCTTT
TRBJ1-6 NA NA TRBV2 CASSEWAFSPLHF TGTGCCAGCAGTGAATGGGCGTTTTCACCCCTCCACTTT
TRBJ2-1 NA TRBD2 TRBV7-9 CASSLVSGGQFF TGTGCCAGCAGCTTAGTATCGGGGGGGCAGTTCTTC
TRBJ2-3 once NA TRBV4-3 CASSQGGGGVTDTQYF TGCGCCAGCAGCCAAGGGGGAGGGGGTGTAACAGATACGCAGTATTTT
TRBJ2-1 NA TRBD2 TRBV7-2 CASTLYSGGNEQFF TGTGCCAGCACCCTTTATAGCGGGGGTAATGAGCAGTTCTTC
TRBJ2-1 NA NA TRBV12-3/TRBV12-4 CASTSTVYNEQFF TGTGCCAGTACCTCGACAGTATACAATGAGCAGTTCTTC
TRBJ1-1 NA NA TRBV1 CTSSQDPSGGSGTVLRTTEAFF TGCACCAGCAGCCAAGATCCATCTGGGGGATCCGGGACAGTATTGCGAACCACTGAAGCTTTCTTT
TRBJ2-5 NA TRBD2 TRBV5-4 CASSSWTSGETQYF TGTGCCAGCAGCTCCTGGACTAGCGGCGAGACCCAGTACTTC
TRBJ2-7 NA NA TRBV14 CASSPGTTGFYEQYF TGTGCCAGCAGCCCGGGGACAACCGGTTTCTACGAGCAGTACTTC
TRBJ1-1 NA TRBD1 TRBV10-2 CASMTPGGTEAFF TGCGCCAGCATGACACCAGGGGGCACTGAAGCTTTCTTT